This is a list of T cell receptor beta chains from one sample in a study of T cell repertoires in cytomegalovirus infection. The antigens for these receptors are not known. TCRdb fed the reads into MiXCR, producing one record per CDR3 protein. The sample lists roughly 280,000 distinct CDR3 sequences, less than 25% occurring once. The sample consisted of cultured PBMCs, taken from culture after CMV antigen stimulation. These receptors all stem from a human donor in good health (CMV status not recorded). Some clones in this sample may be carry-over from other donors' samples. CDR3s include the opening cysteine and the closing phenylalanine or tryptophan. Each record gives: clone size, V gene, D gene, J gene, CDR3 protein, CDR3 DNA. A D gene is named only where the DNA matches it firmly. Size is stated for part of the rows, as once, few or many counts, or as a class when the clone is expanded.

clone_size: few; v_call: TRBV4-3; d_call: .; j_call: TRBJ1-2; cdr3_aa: CASSQESRTDYGYTF; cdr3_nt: TGCGCCAGCAGCCAAGAAAGCAGGACGGACTATGGCTACACCTTC
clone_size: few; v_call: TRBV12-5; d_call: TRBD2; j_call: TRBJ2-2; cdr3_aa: CASALLAGVDTGELFF; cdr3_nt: TGTGCTAGTGCTCTGCTAGCGGGAGTTGACACCGGGGAGCTGTTTTTT
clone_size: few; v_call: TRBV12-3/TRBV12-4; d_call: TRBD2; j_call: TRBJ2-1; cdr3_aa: CASSPMGLADNNEQFF; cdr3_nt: TGTGCCAGCAGTCCCATGGGACTAGCGGATAACAATGAGCAGTTCTTC
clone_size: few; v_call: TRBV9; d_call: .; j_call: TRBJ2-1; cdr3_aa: CASSLRLPPWDEQFF; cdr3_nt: TGTGCCAGCAGCCTTCGACTCCCTCCGTGGGATGAGCAGTTCTTC
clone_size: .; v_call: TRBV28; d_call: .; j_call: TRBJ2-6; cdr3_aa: CASTLDDSGANVLTF; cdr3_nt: TGTGCCAGCACTCTCGACGATTCTGGGGCCAACGTCCTGACTTTC
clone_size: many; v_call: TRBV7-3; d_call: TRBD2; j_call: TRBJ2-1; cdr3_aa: CASSFQLAGVNEQFF; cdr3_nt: TGTGCCAGCAGCTTCCAACTAGCGGGAGTAAATGAGCAGTTCTTC
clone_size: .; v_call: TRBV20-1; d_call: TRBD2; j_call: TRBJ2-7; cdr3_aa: CSARDGNSGSTYEQYF; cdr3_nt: TGCAGTGCTAGAGATGGCAATAGCGGGTCTACCTACGAGCAGTACTTC
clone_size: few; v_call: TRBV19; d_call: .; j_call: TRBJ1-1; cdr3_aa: CASSIARIMNTEAFF; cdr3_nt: TGTGCCAGTAGTATTGCTAGGATAATGAACACTGAAGCTTTCTTT
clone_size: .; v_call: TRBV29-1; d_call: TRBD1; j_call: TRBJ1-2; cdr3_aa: CSPAPRDRGLYNYGYTF; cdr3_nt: TGCAGCCCTGCCCCCCGGGACAGGGGGCTTTATAACTATGGCTACACCTTC
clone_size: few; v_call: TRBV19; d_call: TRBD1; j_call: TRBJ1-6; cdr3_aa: CASSIRDRNSPLHF; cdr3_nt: TGTGCCAGTAGTATCCGGGACAGGAATTCACCCCTCCACTTT
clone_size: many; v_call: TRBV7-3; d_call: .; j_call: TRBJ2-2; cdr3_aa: CASSLSRDSKNTGELFF; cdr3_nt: TGTGCCAGCAGCTTAAGCCGGGACTCAAAAAACACCGGGGAGCTGTTTTTT
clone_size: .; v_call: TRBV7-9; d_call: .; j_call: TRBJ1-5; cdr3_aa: CASSPRGVANQPQHF; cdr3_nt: TGTGCCAGCAGCCCCAGGGGAGTGGCCAATCAGCCCCAGCATTTT
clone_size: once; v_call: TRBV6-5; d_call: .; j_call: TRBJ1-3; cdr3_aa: CASSSPRGSGNTIYF; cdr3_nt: TGTGCCAGCAGCTCCCCCCGGGGCTCTGGAAACACCATATATTTT
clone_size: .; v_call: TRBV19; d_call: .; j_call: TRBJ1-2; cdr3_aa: CASSSGPRGRTGYTF; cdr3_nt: TGTGCCAGTAGTTCTGGACCAAGAGGCAGAACTGGCTACACCTTC
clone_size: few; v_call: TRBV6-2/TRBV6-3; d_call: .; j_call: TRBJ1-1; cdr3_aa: CASISADDRTEAFF; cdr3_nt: TGTGCCAGCATCTCTGCTGATGATCGGACTGAAGCTTTCTTT
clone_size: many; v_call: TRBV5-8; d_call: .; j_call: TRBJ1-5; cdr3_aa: CASSSRQVGYNQPQHF; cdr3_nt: TGTGCCAGCAGCTCCCGTCAGGTGGGATACAATCAGCCCCAGCATTTT
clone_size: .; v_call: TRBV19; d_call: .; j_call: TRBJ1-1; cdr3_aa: CASTYTGAIIAEAFF; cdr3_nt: TGTGCCAGTACCTATACGGGGGCTATAATCGCTGAAGCTTTCTTT
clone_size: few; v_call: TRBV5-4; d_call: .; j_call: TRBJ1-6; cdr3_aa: CASNRAPGVDNSPLHF; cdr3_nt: TGTGCCAGCAACCGGGCGCCGGGGGTGGATAATTCACCCCTCCACTTT
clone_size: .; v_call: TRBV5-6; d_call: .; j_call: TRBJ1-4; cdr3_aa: CASSLGLATNEKLFF; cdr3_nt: TGTGCCAGCAGCTTGGGGTTAGCAACTAATGAAAAACTGTTTTTT
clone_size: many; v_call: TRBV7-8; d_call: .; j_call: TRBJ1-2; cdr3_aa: CASSLEGGTNYGYTF; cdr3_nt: TGTGCCAGCAGCCTCGAGGGGGGCACCAACTATGGCTACACCTTC
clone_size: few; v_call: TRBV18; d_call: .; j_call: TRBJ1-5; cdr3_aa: CASSPEGGLGQPQHF; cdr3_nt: TGTGCCAGCTCCCCCGAGGGGGGGCTGGGTCAGCCCCAGCATTTT
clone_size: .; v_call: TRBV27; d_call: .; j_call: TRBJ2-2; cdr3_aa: CASTGPRGTGELFF; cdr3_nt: TGTGCCAGCACCGGTCCCCGAGGCACCGGGGAGCTGTTTTTT
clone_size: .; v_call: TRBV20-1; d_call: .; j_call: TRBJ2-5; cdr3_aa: CSARSGTTKETQYF; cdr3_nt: TGCAGTGCTAGAAGCGGGACAACTAAAGAGACCCAGTACTTC
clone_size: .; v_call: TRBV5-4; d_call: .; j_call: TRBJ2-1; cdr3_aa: CASSLVLGLYNEQFF; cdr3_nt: TGTGCCAGCAGCTTGGTCCTAGGTTTATACAATGAGCAGTTCTTC
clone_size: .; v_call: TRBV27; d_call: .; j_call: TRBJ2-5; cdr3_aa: CASSFGWGETRYF; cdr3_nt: TGTGCCAGCAGTTTTGGGTGGGGAGAGACCCGGTACTTC
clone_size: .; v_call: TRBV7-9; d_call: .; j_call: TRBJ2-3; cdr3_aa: CASSRTDRNTDTQYF; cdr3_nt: TGTGCCAGCAGCCGGACGGATCGTAACACAGATACGCAGTATTTT
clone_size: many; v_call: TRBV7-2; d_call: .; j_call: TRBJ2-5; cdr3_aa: CASSLWGRDVETQYF; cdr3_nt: TGTGCCAGCAGCTTATGGGGGCGGGATGTAGAGACCCAGTACTTC
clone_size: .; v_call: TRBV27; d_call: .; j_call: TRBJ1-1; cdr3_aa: CASSWDQDTEAFF; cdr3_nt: TGTGCCAGCAGTTGGGACCAGGACACTGAAGCTTTCTTT
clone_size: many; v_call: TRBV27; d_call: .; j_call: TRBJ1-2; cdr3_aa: CASSPGRTIYGYTF; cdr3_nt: TGTGCCAGCAGCCCGGGACGGACGATCTATGGCTACACCTTC
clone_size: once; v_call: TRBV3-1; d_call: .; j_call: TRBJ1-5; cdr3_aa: CASSQGLGAGQPQHF; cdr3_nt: TGTGCCAGCAGCCAAGGGCTGGGGGCGGGTCAGCCCCAGCATTTT
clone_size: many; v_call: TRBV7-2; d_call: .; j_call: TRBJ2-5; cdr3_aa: CASSSFGEDLQETQYF; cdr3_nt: TGTGCCAGCAGCTCCTTCGGGGAAGACCTCCAAGAGACCCAGTACTTC
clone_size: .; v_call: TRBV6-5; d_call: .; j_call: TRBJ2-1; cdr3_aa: CASSRVSSYNEQFF; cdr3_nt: TGTGCCAGCAGCCGCGTGAGCTCCTACAATGAGCAGTTCTTC
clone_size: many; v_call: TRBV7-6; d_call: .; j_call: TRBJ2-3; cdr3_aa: CASSLGTASTDTQYF; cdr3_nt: TGTGCCAGCAGCTTAGGAACAGCCTCCACAGATACGCAGTATTTT
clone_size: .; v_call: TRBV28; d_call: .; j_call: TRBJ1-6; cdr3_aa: CASSEVGSSYNSPLHF; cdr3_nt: TGTGCCAGCAGTGAAGTAGGGAGCTCCTATAATTCACCCCTCCACTTT
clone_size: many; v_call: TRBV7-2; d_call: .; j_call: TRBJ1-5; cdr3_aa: CASSQDSYSNQPQHF; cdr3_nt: TGTGCCAGCAGCCAGGACAGCTATAGCAATCAGCCCCAGCATTTT
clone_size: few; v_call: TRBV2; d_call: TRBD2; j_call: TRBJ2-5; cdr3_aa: CASSEASGSGRETQYF; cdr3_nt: TGTGCCAGCAGTGAGGCTAGCGGGTCAGGGAGGGAGACCCAGTACTTC
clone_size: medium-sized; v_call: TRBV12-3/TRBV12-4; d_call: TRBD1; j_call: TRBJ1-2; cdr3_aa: CASSSWTGGYGYTF; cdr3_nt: TGTGCCAGCAGTTCCTGGACAGGGGGCTATGGCTACACCTTC
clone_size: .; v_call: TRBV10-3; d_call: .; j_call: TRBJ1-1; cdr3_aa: CAISDSTEAFF; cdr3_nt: TGTGCCATCAGTGATAGCACTGAAGCTTTCTTT
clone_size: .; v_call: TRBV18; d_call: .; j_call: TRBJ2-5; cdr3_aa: CASSSDIFQETQYF; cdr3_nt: TGTGCCAGCTCATCTGACATATTTCAAGAGACCCAGTACTTC
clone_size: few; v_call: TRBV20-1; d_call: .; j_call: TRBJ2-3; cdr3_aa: CSARDYSSGVADTQYF; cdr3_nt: TGCAGTGCTAGAGATTATTCGTCGGGAGTTGCAGATACGCAGTATTTT
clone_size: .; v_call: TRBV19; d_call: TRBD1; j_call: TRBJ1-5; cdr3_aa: CASKGTDRGLGNQPQHF; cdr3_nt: TGTGCCAGTAAGGGGACTGACAGGGGGCTTGGCAATCAGCCCCAGCATTTT
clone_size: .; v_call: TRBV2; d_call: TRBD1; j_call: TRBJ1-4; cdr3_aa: CASSTTGGSRERGLFF; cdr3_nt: TGTGCCAGCAGCACAACAGGGGGCTCTCGGGAACGTGGACTGTTTTTT
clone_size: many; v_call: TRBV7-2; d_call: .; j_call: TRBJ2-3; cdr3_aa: CASSLAGASTDTQYF; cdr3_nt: TGTGCCAGCAGCTTAGCGGGAGCCAGCACAGATACGCAGTATTTT
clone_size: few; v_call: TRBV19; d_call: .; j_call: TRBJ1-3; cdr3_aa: CASSMQISGNTIYF; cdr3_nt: TGTGCCAGTAGTATGCAGATCTCTGGAAACACCATATATTTT
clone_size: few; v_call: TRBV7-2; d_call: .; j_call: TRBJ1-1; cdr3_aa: CASSLLGVVNTEAFF; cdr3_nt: TGTGCCAGCAGCTTATTAGGCGTAGTGAACACTGAAGCTTTCTTT
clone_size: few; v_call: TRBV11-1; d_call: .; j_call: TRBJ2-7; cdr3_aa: CASSARAGAYEQYF; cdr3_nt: TGTGCCAGCAGCGCTAGGGCAGGCGCCTACGAGCAGTACTTC
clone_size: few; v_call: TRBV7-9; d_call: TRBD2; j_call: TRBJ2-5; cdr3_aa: CASSSSGGRYGQYF; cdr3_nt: TGTGCCAGCAGCTCCTCTGGCGGGAGATATGGCCAGTACTTC